The clone carrying this T cell receptor beta chain came up once. Its target is not known. V was pared by 0 bases and J by 2 bases, with 2 bases of the junction left unmatched. The length of the CDR3 is 15 residues. CDR1 and CDR2 from the germline V gene are SEHNR and FQNEAQ (reference sequence). This sample was included in a study of cytomegalovirus exposure and HLA in healthy donors. General study results and limits: For TCR beta chains, V- and J-gene trimming was later linked to a missense DCLRE1C variant.

Both 60 Vbeta primers and 13 Jbeta primers went into the PCR. Profiling relied on immunoSEQ multiplex PCR, and the TCRdb table lists in-frame clones only, not all of them. The repertoire holds some 240,000 clones, with 80% to 95% as singletons. The specimen sequenced was PBMCs. The chain carries TRBV7-9 and TRBJ1-1, with TRBD1 matching over 8 bases. The sequence came from a girl aged 2 to 9 in good health and CMV-seronegative. CDR3 in DNA: TGTGCCAGCAGCTTAGCTACAGGGGGAAACACTGAAGCTTTCTTT. It is translated as CASSLATGGNTEAFF. The whole variable domain, filled in from reference TRBV7-9 and TRBJ1-1, reads DTGVSQNPRHKITKRGQNVTFRCDPISEHNRLYWYRQTLGQGPEFLTYFQNEAQLEKSRLLSDRFSAERPKGSFSTLEIQRTEQGDSAMYLCASSLATGGNTEAFFGQGTRLTVV.